This T cell receptor beta chain was sequenced during a study of cytomegalovirus exposure and HLA in healthy donors. The PCR had 60 Vbeta and 13 Jbeta primers. The assay was immunoSEQ multiplex PCR, and TCRdb's table has in-frame clones only and misses some. The data show 85,000 to 120,000 clones, 65% to 80% seen once. About this clone: Its antigen is as yet unknown.

The ends lost 1 base at V and 0 bases at J; junction bases unmatched: 3. The CDR3 extends over 16 amino acids. Germline-derived CDR1 and CDR2 are LGHNA and YNFKEQ. Study-level results: Cytomegalovirus association was assigned to about 150 TCR beta chains.

The chain is built from TRBV4-2 and TRBJ2-1; TRBD1 matches 7 bases. This TCR was sampled from a male donor in good health and CMV-seropositive. The sequencing sample was made of PBMCs. The CDR3, as DNA: TGTGCCAGCAGCCAAGCACAGGGGAACTCCTACAATGAGCAGTTCTTC. Amino acid sequence: CASSQAQGNSYNEQFF.